This TCR beta chain derives from a study of early T cells in non-severe SARS-CoV-2 infection. Study findings and constraints: There was a bias toward anti-spike CD8 responses in VDJdb matching, which missed private and CD4 specificities.

MiXCR was run by TCRdb on the 5' RACE reads, yielding one entry per CDR3 protein. The sample carries roughly 55,000 distinct CDR3 sequences, 14% to 15% recorded once. The germline gives CDR1 SGHTS, CDR2 YDEGEE. This CDR3 region has 15 residues. V lost 2 bases, J lost 4 bases, and 12 bases lay in between. This clonotype was detected only a few times. The target antigen is unknown. The TCR originated in an adult who was a healthcare worker with PCR-confirmed SARS-CoV-2 infection or an uninfected control (not recorded which). The V gene is TRBV5-8, the J gene TRBJ2-2, with D possibly TRBD2 on 6 matching bases. The sequences come from whole blood, collected at baseline. The CDR3 here is CASSFTSLSTGELFF. The CDR3 nucleotides read TGTGCCAGCAGCTTCACTAGCCTAAGCACCGGGGAGCTGTTTTTT.